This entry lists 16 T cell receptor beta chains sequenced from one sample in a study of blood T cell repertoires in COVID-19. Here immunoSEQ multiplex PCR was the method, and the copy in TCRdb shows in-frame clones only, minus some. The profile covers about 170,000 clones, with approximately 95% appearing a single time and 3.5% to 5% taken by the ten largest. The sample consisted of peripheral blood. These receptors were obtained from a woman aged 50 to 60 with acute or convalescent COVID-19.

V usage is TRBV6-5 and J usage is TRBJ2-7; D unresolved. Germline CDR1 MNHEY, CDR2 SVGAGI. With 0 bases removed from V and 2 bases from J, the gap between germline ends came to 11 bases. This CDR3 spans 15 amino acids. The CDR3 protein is CASSYSSGNAYEQYF. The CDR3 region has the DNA TGTGCCAGCAGTTACTCATCAGGCAATGCCTACGAGCAGTACTTC.

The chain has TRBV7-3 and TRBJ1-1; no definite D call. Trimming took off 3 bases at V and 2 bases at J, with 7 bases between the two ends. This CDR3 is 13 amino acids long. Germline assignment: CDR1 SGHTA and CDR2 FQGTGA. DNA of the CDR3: TGTGCCAGCAGCTTTACAGTAAACACTGAAGCTTTCTTT. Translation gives CASSFTVNTEAFF.

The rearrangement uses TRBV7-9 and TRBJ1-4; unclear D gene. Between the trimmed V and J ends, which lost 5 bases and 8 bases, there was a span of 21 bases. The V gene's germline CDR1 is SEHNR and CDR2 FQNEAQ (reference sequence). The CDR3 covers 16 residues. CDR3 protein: CASSTGYELTSEKLFF. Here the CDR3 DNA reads TGTGCCAGCAGCACCGGTTATGAACTCACTTCGGAAAAACTGTTTTTT.

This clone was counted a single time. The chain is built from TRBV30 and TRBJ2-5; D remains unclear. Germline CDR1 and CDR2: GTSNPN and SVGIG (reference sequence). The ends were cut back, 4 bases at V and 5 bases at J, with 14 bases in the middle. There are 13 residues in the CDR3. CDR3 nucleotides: TGTGCCTGGAATTCGGGTCTATTGGAGACCCAGTACTTC. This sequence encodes CAWNSGLLETQYF.

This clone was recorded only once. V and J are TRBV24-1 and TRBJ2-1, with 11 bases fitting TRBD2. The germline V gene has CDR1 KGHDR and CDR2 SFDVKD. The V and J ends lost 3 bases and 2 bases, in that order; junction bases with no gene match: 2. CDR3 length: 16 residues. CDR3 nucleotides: TGTGCCACCAGTGATCCTAGCGGGGGGACCTACAATGAGCAGTTCTTC. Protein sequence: CATSDPSGGTYNEQFF.

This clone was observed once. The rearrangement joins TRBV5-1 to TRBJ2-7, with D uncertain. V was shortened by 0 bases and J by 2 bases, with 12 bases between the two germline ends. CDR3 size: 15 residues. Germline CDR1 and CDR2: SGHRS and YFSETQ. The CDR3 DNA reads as TGCGCCAGCAGCTTGGTAGCAGCTACTACCTACGAGCAGTACTTC. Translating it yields CASSLVAATTYEQYF.

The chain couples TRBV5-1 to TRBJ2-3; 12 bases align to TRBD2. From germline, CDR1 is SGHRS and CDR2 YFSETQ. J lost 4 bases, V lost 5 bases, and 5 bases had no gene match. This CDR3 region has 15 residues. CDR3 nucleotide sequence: TGCGCCAGCAGTGATCTAGCGGGGGGGCCAGATACGCAGTATTTT. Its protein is CASSDLAGGPDTQYF.

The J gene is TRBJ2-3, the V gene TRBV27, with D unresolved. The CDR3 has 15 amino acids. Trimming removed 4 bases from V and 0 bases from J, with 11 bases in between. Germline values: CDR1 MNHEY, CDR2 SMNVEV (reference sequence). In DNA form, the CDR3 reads TGTGCCAGCAGTTCCTTCCAGACTAGCACAGATACGCAGTATTTT. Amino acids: CASSSFQTSTDTQYF.

The CDR3 protein is CASSSYSYGYTF. CDR3 DNA sequence: TGTGCCAGCAGTTCTTATTCCTATGGCTACACCTTC. This chain connects TRBV12-3 or TRBV12-4 to TRBJ1-2; D not certain. The CDR3 has 12 residues. V was shortened by 4 bases and J by 4 bases, with 7 bases between the two germline ends.

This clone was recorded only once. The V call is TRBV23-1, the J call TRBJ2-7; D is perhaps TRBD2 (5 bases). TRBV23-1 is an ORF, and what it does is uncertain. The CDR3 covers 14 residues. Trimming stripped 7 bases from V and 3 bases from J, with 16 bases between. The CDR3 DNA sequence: TGCGCCAGCATCATAGGACGGGAAAACTACGAGCAGTACTTC. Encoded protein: CASIIGRENYEQYF.

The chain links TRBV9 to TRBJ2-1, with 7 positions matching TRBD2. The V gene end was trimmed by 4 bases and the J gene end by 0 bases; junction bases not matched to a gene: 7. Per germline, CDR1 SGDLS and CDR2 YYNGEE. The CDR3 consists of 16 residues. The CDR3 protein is CASSRGAGTSYNEQFF. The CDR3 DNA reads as TGTGCCAGCAGCCGTGGAGCGGGGACCTCCTACAATGAGCAGTTCTTC.

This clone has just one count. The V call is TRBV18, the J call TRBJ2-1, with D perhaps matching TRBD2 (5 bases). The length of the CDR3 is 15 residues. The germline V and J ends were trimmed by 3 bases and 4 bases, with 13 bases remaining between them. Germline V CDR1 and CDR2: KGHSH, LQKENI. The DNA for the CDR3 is TGTGCCAGCTCACCCACTAACAGAGGGTACAATGAGCAGTTCTTC. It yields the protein CASSPTNRGYNEQFF. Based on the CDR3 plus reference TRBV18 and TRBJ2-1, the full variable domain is NAGVMQNPRHLVRRRGQEARLRCSPMKGHSHVYWYRQLPEEGLKFMVYLQKENIIDESGMPKERFSAEFPKEGPSILRIQQVVRGDSAAYFCASSPTNRGYNEQFFGPGTRLTVL.

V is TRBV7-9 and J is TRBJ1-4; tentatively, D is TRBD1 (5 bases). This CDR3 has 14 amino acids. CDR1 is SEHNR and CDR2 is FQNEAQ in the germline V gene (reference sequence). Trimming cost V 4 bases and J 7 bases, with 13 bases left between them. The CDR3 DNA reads TGTGCCAGCAGCTACGGGGGACGACTTGAAAAACTGTTTTTT. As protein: CASSYGGRLEKLFF.

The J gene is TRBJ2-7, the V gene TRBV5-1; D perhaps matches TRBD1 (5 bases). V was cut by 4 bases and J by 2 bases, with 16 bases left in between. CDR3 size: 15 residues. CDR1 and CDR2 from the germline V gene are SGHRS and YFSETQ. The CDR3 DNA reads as TGCGCCAGCAGCCCCTGGGGCAGGGAAGCCTACGAGCAGTACTTC. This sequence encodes CASSPWGREAYEQYF.

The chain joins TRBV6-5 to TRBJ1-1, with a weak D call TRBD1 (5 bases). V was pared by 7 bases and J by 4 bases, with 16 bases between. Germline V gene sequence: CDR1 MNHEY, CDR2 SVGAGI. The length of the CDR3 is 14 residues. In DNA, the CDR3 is TGTGCCAGCACCCCCAGGGTTATGGGCACTGAAGCTTTCTTT. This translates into CASTPRVMGTEAFF.

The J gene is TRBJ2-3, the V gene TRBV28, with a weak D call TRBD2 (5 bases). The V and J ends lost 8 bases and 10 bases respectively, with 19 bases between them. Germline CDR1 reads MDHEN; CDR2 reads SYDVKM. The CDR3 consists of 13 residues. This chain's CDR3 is CASQDLSGEAQYF. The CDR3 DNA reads TGTGCCAGCCAAGACCTGAGCGGAGAGGCGCAGTATTTT.